The sequence of this T cell receptor beta chain was determined in a study of T cell repertoires in cytomegalovirus infection. Study-level information: CMV infection and matching HLA type were both indicated by public TCR beta signatures. Notes on the study in general: It was HLA-C-restricted CMV-specific TCR beta clonotypes that dominated the response ex vivo. Summed frequency of shared TCR beta families picked out CMV carriers who also had the relevant HLA.

TCRdb analysed the reads with MiXCR anew, one entry per CDR3 protein. This sample yields more than 30,000 distinct CDR3 sequences, of which roughly half are seen a single time; about 93% belongs to the top ten. This clonotype was seen a handful of times. What it binds is not known. V gave up 1 base and J gave up 5 bases, with 2 bases separating them. The CDR3 is 12 residues long. Germline CDR1 MNHEY, CDR2 SMNVEV (reference sequence). The chain joins TRBV27 to TRBJ2-2; D uncertain. This specimen was CD8+ T cells from cultured PBMCs, taken from culture after CMV antigen stimulation. The clonotype was recovered from a human donor in good health (CMV status not recorded). Some clones in this sample may be carry-over from other donors' samples. CDR3 in DNA: TGTGCCAGCAGTTTATTAACCGGGGAGCTGTTTTTT. Its protein is CASSLLTGELFF.